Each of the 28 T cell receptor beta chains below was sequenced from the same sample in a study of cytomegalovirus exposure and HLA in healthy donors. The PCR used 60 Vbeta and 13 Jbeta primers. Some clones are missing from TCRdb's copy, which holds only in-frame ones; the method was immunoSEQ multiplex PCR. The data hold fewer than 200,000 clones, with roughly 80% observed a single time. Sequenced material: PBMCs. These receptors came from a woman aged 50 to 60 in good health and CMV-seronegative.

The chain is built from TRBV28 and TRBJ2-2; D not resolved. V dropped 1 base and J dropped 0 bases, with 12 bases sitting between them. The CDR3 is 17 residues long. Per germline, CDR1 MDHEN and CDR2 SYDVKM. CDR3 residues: CASSLFFYVANTGELFF. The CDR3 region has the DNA TGTGCCAGCAGTTTATTCTTCTACGTAGCGAACACCGGGGAGCTGTTTTTT. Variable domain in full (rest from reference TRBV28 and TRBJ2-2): DVKVTQSSRYLVKRTGEKVFLECVQDMDHENMFWYRQDPGLGLRLIYFSYDVKMKEKGDIPEGYSVSREKKERFSLILESASTNQTSMYLCASSLFFYVANTGELFFGEGSRLTVL.

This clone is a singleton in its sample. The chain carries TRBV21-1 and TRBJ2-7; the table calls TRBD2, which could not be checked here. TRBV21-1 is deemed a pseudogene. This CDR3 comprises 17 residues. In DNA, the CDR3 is TGTGCCAGCAGCAAAGTAGGGGGGGCCCGGGGGAGGTGCGAGCAGTACTTC. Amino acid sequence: CASSKVGGARGRCEQYF.

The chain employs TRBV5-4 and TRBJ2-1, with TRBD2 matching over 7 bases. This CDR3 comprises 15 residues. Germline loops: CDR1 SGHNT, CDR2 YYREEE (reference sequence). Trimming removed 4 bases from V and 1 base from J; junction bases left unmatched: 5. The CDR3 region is CASSPRGVSYNEQFF. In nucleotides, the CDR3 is TGTGCCAGCAGCCCCCGGGGGGTGTCCTACAATGAGCAGTTCTTC.

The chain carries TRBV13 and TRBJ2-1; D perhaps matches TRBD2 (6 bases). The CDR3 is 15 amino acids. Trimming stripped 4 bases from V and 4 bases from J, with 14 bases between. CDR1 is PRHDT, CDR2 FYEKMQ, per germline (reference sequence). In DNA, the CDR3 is TGTGCCAGCAGCTGGGGCCGGGACTCATACAATGAGCAGTTCTTC. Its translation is CASSWGRDSYNEQFF. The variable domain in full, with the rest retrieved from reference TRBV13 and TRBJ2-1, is AAGVIQSPRHLIKEKRETATLKCYPIPRHDTVYWYQQGPGQDPQFLISFYEKMQSDKGSIPDRFSAQQFSDYHSELNMSSLELGDSALYFCASSWGRDSYNEQFFGPGTRLTVL.

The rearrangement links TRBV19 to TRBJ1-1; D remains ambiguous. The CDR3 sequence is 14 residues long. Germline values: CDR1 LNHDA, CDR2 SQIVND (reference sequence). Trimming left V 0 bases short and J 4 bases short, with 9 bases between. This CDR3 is CASSIDHEVTEAFF. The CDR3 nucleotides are TGTGCCAGTAGTATAGATCACGAGGTCACTGAAGCTTTCTTT.

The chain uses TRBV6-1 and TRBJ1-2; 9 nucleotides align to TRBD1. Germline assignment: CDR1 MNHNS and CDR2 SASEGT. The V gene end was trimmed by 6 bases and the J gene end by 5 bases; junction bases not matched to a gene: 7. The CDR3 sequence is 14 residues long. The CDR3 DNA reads TGTGCCAGCAGGTCGGGACAGGGAGGGTATGGCTACACCTTC. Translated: CASRSGQGGYGYTF.

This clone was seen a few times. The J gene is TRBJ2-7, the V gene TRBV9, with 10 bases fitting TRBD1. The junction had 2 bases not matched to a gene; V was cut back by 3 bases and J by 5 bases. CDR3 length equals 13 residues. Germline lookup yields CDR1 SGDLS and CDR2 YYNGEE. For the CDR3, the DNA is TGTGCCAGCAGCGGACAGGGGGCTGACGAGCAGTACTTC. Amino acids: CASSGQGADEQYF.

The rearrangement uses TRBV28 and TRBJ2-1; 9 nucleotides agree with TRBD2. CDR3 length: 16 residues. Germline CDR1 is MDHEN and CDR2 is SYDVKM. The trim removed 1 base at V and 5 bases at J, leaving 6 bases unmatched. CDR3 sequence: CASSLSGGRANNEQFF. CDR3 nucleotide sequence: TGTGCCAGCAGTTTATCCGGCGGGAGGGCCAACAATGAGCAGTTCTTC. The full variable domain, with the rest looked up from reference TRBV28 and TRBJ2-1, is DVKVTQSSRYLVKRTGEKVFLECVQDMDHENMFWYRQDPGLGLRLIYFSYDVKMKEKGDIPEGYSVSREKKERFSLILESASTNQTSMYLCASSLSGGRANNEQFFGPGTRLTVL.

In nucleotides, the CDR3 is TGTGCCAGCAGGAACCGGGAGCAGTACTTC. This encodes CASRNREQYF. The rearrangement links TRBV25-1 to TRBJ2-7; D is unresolved. Germline V gives CDR1 MGHDK, CDR2 SYGVNS. The CDR3 runs to 10 residues. V was pared by 6 bases and J by 7 bases, with 7 bases between.

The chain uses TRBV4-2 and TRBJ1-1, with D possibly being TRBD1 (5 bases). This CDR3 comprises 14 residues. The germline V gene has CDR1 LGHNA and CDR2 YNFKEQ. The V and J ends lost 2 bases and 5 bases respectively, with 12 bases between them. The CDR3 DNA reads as TGTGCCAGCAGCCAACCGGCGGGGGGGACTGAAGCTTTCTTT. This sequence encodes CASSQPAGGTEAFF.

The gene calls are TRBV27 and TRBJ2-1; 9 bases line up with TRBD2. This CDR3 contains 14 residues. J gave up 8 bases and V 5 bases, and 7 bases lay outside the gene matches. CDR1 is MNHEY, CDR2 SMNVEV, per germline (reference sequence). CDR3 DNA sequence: TGTGCCAGCAGTCCGGGACTAGCTAACGATGAGCAGTTCTTC. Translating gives CASSPGLANDEQFF.

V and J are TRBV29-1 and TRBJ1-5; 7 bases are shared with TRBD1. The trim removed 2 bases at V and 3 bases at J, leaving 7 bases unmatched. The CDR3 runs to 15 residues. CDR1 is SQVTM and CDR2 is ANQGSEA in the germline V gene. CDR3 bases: TGCAGCGTTGAATCGGGGACAGAGCTCAATCAGCCCCAGCATTTT. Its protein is CSVESGTELNQPQHF.

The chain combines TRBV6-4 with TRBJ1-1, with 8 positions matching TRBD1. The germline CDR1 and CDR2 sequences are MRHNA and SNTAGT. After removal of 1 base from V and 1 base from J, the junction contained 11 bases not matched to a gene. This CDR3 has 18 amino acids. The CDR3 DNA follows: TGTGCCAGCAGTGACTGTCGTACAGGGGGTCAACCGAACACTGAAGCTTTCTTT. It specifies CASSDCRTGGQPNTEAFF.

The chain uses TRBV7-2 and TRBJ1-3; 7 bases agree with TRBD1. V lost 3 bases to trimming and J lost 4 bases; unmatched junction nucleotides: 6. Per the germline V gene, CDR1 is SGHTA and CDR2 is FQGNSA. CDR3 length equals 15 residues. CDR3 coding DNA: TGTGCCAGCAGCTTTAGGGGGCAGAAAGGAAACACCATATATTTT. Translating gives CASSFRGQKGNTIYF.

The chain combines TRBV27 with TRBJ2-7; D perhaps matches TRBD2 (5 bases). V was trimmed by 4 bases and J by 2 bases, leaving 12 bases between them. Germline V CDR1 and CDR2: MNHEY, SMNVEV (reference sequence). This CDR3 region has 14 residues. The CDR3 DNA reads TGTGCCAGCAGTTCATACGGGGTTGCCTACGAGCAGTACTTC. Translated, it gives CASSSYGVAYEQYF.

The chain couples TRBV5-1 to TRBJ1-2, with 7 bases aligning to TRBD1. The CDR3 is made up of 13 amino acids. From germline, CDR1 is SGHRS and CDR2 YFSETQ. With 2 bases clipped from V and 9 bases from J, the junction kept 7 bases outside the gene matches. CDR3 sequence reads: CASSFGQARRYTF. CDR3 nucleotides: TGCGCCAGCAGCTTTGGACAGGCCAGACGCTACACCTTC.

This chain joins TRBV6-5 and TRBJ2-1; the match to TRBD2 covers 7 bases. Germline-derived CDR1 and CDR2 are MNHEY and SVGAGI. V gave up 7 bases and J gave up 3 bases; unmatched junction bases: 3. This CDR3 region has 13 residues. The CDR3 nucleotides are TGTGCCAGCAAGGGACTAAACTACAATGAGCAGTTCTTC. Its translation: CASKGLNYNEQFF.

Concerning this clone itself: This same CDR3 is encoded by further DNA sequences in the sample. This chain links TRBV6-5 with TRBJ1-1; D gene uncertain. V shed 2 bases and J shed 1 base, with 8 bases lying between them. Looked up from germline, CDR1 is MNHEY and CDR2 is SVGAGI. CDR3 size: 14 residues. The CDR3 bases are TGTGCCAGCAGTTACGGGAGTGGGAACACTGAAGCTTTCTTT. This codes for CASSYGSGNTEAFF.

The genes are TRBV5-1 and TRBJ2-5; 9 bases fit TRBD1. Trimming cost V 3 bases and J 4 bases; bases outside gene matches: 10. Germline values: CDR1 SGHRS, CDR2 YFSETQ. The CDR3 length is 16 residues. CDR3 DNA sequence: TGCGCCAGCAGCTCCAGATTCGGACAGGGGACAGAGACCCAGTACTTC. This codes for CASSSRFGQGTETQYF.

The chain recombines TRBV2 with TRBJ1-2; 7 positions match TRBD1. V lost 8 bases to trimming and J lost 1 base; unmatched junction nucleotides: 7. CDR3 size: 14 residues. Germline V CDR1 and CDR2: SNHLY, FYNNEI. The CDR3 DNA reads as TGTGCCAGCCCAAGGGGGCAAATTAACTATGGCTACACCTTC. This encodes CASPRGQINYGYTF.

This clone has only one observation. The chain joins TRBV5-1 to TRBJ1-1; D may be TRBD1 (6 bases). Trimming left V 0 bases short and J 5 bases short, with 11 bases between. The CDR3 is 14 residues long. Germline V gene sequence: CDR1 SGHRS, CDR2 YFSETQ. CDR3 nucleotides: TGCGCCAGCAGCTTGGCGACAGGACAAACTGAAGCTTTCTTT. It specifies CASSLATGQTEAFF.

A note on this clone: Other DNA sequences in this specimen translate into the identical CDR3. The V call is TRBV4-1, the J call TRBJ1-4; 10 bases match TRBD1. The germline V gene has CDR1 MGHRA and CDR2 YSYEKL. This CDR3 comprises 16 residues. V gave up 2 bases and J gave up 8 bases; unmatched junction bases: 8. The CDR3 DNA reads TGCGCCAGCAGCCAAAGATTGGGACAGGGGAACGAAAAACTGTTTTTT. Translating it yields CASSQRLGQGNEKLFF.

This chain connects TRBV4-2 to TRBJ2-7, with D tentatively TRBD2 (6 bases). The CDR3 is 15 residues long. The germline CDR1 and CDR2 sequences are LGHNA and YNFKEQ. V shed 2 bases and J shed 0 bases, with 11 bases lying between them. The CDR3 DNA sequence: TGTGCCAGCAGCCAACCGGGACTGAGCTCCTACGAGCAGTACTTC. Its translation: CASSQPGLSSYEQYF.

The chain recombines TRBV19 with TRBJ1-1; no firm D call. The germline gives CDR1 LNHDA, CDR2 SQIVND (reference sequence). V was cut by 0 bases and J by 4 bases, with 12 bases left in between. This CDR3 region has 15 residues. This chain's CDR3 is CASSIEVLRGTEAFF. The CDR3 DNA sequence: TGTGCCAGTAGTATAGAGGTCCTTCGGGGCACTGAAGCTTTCTTT.

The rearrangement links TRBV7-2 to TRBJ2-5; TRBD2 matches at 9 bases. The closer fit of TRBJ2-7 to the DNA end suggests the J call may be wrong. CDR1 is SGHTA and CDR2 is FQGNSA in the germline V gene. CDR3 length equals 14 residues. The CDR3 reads CASSLLAGTYEQYF. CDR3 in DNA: TGTGCCAGCAGCTTACTAGCGGGGACCTACGAGCAGTACTTC.

DNA for the CDR3: TGTGCCAGCAGAGGACAGGCGGGTGGCTACACCTTC. Translating it yields CASRGQAGGYTF. The chain joins TRBV6-5 to TRBJ1-2, with 7 bases identical to TRBD1. The V and J ends lost 6 bases and 7 bases, in that order; junction bases with no gene match: 5. The length of the CDR3 is 12 residues. CDR1 is MNHEY and CDR2 is SVGAGI in the germline V gene.

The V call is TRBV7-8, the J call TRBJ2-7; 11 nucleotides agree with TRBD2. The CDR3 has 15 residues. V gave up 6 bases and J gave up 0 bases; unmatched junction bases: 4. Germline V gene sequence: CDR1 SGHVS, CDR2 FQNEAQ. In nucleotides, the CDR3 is TGTGCCAGCAGTCGAGGGACTAGCGGCTCCTACGAGCAGTACTTC. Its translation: CASSRGTSGSYEQYF.

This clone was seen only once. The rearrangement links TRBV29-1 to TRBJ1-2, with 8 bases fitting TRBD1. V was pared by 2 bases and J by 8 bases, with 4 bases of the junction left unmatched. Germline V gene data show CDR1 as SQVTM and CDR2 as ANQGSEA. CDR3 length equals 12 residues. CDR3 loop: CSVERTGLGYTF. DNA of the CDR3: TGCAGCGTTGAACGGACAGGGCTAGGCTACACCTTC.